Shown below are 10 T cell receptor beta chains from a single sample sequenced in a study of low-dose radiotherapy and immunotherapy resistance in tumors. First-strand cDNA relied on TRAV- and TRBV-specific primers spanning alpha and beta chains. A roughly 19-cycle PCR with a constant-region primer and V-primer adapter amplified TCRs. TCRdb re-called the reads with MiXCR, one entry per CDR3 protein. The table records under 40,000 distinct CDR3 sequences, about half of them present only once. Time point specified: after trial treatment. The treatment is: LDRT plus nivolumab, ipilimumab, low-dose cyclophosphamide and aspirin (RACIN trial). Sequences were derived from PBMCs, sampled after low-dose radiotherapy plus immunotherapy. These receptors were collected from a male donor with gallbladder cancer.

This clonotype was picked up many times. The chain uses TRBV28 and TRBJ2-7; D might be TRBD1 (6 bases). CDR3 length: 14 amino acids. Germline assignment: CDR1 MDHEN and CDR2 SYDVKM. The CDR3 is CGSSMGAGAYEQYF. CDR3 nucleotides: TGTGGCTCGAGTATGGGGGCCGGGGCTTACGAGCAGTACTTC.

As regards this clonotype: This likely traces to a read error, being one base from a far larger clone. The chain combines TRBV6-2 or TRBV6-3 with TRBJ2-1; D might be TRBD1 (7 bases). CDR1 is MNHEY and CDR2 is SVGEGT in the germline V gene. CDR3 length equals 15 residues. V gave up 5 bases and J gave up 13 bases, with 24 bases separating them. The CDR3 is CASSPLTGTGETQFF. DNA for the CDR3: TGTGCCAGCAGTCCTCTGACAGGGACGGGGGAGACCCAGTTCTTC.

Judged by abundance, this clonotype is medium-sized (0.01 to 0.1%). The chain uses TRBV28 and TRBJ2-7, with D perhaps matching TRBD2 (5 bases). Germline-derived CDR1 and CDR2 are MDHEN and SYDVKM. The V and J ends lost 6 bases and 0 bases respectively, with 12 bases between them. This CDR3 has 14 residues. The CDR3 protein is CASSGVLGSYEQYF. The CDR3, as DNA: TGTGCCAGCAGCGGGGTCCTGGGCTCCTACGAGCAGTACTTC.

The chain joins TRBV28 to TRBJ2-1; no clear D. Germline values: CDR1 MDHEN, CDR2 SYDVKM. CDR3 length: 12 amino acids. Trimming cost V 3 bases and J 4 bases, with 4 bases left between them. This CDR3 is CASSLAYNEQFF. CDR3 bases: TGTGCCAGCAGTTTGGCATACAATGAGCAGTTCTTC.

The chain couples TRBV6-5 to TRBJ1-2; a possible D gene is TRBD1 (5 bases). CDR3 length: 16 residues. Germline CDR1 reads MNHEY; CDR2 reads SVGAGI. Trimming took 2 bases from V and 8 from J, leaving 21 bases between them. CDR3 nucleotides: TGTGCCAGCAGTTACGTCCCGAGGGGCGATTTGAAAGGCTACACCTTC. Its protein product is CASSYVPRGDLKGYTF.

J is TRBJ2-7 and V is TRBV6-5; D possibly corresponds to TRBD2 (6 bases). The germline V and J ends were trimmed by 5 bases and 5 bases, with 25 bases remaining between them. Looked up from germline, CDR1 is MNHEY and CDR2 is SVGAGI. CDR3 length: 17 amino acids. The CDR3 DNA is TGTGCCAGCAGTACTAGCCCGGGTGACGGGCGGTTCCACGAGCAGTACTTC. Translation: CASSTSPGDGRFHEQYF.

This clonotype was detected many times. V and J are TRBV6-5 and TRBJ2-7; 9 bases agree with TRBD2. Germline V gene sequence: CDR1 MNHEY, CDR2 SVGAGI. With V trimmed by 5 bases and J by 5 bases, 13 bases remained unmatched. This CDR3 has 16 amino acids. The CDR3 sequence: CASSPRGRGDKNEQYF. The CDR3 DNA reads as TGTGCCAGCAGTCCGCGCGGGAGGGGCGATAAAAACGAGCAGTACTTC.

The CDR3 here is CASSPVGGIGTDTQYF. Written as DNA, the CDR3 is TGTGCCAGCAGCCCCGTCGGGGGGATTGGCACAGATACGCAGTATTTT. The chain carries TRBV7-2 and TRBJ2-3; TRBD2 matches at 7 bases. Germline trimming cut 5 bases from V and 1 base from J; bases unmatched to any gene: 9. CDR1 is SGHTA and CDR2 is FQGNSA in the germline V gene. The CDR3 has 16 amino acids.

The rearrangement joins TRBV6-2 or TRBV6-3 to TRBJ1-2; D not resolved. The CDR3 has 15 residues. In germline, CDR1 is MNHEY, CDR2 SVGEGT. Trimming took off 6 bases at V and 4 bases at J, with 18 bases between the two ends. CDR3 amino acids: CASRQGMARAYGYTF. The CDR3 DNA sequence: TGTGCCAGCAGACAAGGAATGGCCAGAGCCTATGGCTACACCTTC.

The CDR3: CASSRDRVDNSPLHF. The DNA of the CDR3 is TGTGCCAGCAGCAGGGACAGGGTGGACAATTCACCCCTCCACTTT. This sequence joins TRBV5-8 and TRBJ1-6; 9 bases map to TRBD1. The CDR3 runs 15 residues. Trimming took 4 bases from V and 7 from J; bases not matched to a gene: 6. Germline V gives CDR1 SGHTS, CDR2 YDEGEE.